A single sample is the source of the 24 T cell receptor beta chains below, sequenced in a study of cytomegalovirus exposure and HLA in healthy donors. Primers included in the PCR were 60 Vbeta and 13 Jbeta primers. The table came from immunoSEQ multiplex PCR; TCRdb's copy has only in-frame clones and leaves some out. The sample carries roughly 180,000 clones, 77% recorded once. Sequenced input: PBMCs. The receptors shown here come from a woman in her 30s in good health and CMV-seropositive.

This clone was observed a few times. The chain carries TRBV5-8 and TRBJ2-5; 11 bases map to TRBD1. The CDR3 runs 15 residues. Germline V gives CDR1 SGHTS, CDR2 YDEGEE. The junction had 4 bases not matched to a gene; V was cut back by 2 bases and J by 4 bases. In DNA form, the CDR3 reads TGTGCCAGCAGCTTAGGACAGGGGGCAGGAGAGACCCAGTACTTC. As protein: CASSLGQGAGETQYF.

V is TRBV7-2 and J is TRBJ1-1, with D tentatively TRBD1 (5 bases). The germline V gene has CDR1 SGHTA and CDR2 FQGNSA. The CDR3 is 13 amino acids. Trimming left V 0 bases short and J 4 bases short, with 6 bases between. The CDR3 loop reads CASSLAGATEAFF. Here the CDR3 DNA reads TGTGCCAGCAGCTTAGCAGGGGCCACTGAAGCTTTCTTT.

Here the CDR3 DNA reads TGTGCCAGTAGTCAGCTGCCACAGGCCGGCTACGAGCAGTACTTC. Its translation is CASSQLPQAGYEQYF. V gene TRBV19 combines with J gene TRBJ2-7; maybe TRBD1 (5 bases). Trimming removed 5 bases from V and 3 bases from J, with 17 bases in between. The CDR3 is 15 amino acids. CDR1 and CDR2 (germline): LNHDA, SQIVND (reference sequence).

This rearrangement joins TRBV5-1 to TRBJ2-5; D perhaps matches TRBD2 (6 bases). Trimming removed 3 bases from V and 2 bases from J, with 17 bases in between. This CDR3 has 16 amino acids. Per the germline V gene, CDR1 is SGHRS and CDR2 is YFSETQ. The CDR3 bases are TGCGCCAGCAGCTCCAGGCCTACGGGACTGCAAGAGACCCAGTACTTC. Encoded protein: CASSSRPTGLQETQYF.

V usage is TRBV21-1 and J usage is TRBJ1-1; the table's D call, TRBD1, was not checked against the DNA. TRBV21-1 is deemed a pseudogene. The CDR3 spans 15 residues. This chain's CDR3 is CASSSQAKLNTEAFF. The CDR3 DNA is TGTGCCAGCAGCTCCCAGGCGAAACTGAACACTGAAGCTTTCTTT.

This rearrangement joins TRBV4-1 to TRBJ1-2; TRBD1 might be the D (5 bases). The length of the CDR3 is 14 residues. Germline V gives CDR1 MGHRA, CDR2 YSYEKL. Between the trimmed V and J ends, which lost 2 bases and 4 bases, there was a span of 11 bases. The CDR3 DNA reads as TGCGCCAGCAGCCAATGGACACGTACCTATGGCTACACCTTC. This gives the protein CASSQWTRTYGYTF.

The rearrangement links TRBV6-6 to TRBJ2-5; the match to TRBD2 covers 8 bases. CDR1 and CDR2 from the germline V gene are MNHNY and SVGAGI (reference sequence). CDR3 length equals 13 residues. J lost 4 bases, V lost 6 bases, and 4 bases had no gene match. CDR3 sequence (DNA): TGTGCCAGCAGCTACGGGGGGGGAGAGACCCAGTACTTC. This gives the protein CASSYGGGETQYF.

Details on this clone: Other DNA variants within this sample encode the same CDR3. This sequence joins TRBV9 and TRBJ1-3; 9 nucleotides match TRBD1. Germline V gene sequence: CDR1 SGDLS, CDR2 YYNGEE. There are 15 residues in the CDR3. Trimming took 2 bases from V and 2 from J; bases not matched to a gene: 2. The CDR3 spells CASSVGQGTGNTIYF. As DNA, the CDR3 is TGTGCCAGCAGCGTGGGACAGGGAACTGGAAACACCATATATTTT.

This clone was detected only a few times. This chain connects TRBV7-2 to TRBJ1-3; TRBD1 matches 7 bases. J was trimmed by 1 base and V by 6 bases; bases with no gene match: 9. Germline V gene lookup returns CDR1 SGHTA and CDR2 FQGNSA. The CDR3 length is 16 residues. CDR3 nucleotide sequence: TGTGCCAGCAGTGCTGGACAGGCTAGATCTGGAAACACCATATATTTT. Translated, it gives CASSAGQARSGNTIYF.

The chain couples TRBV18 to TRBJ1-5; D gene uncertain. CDR1 is KGHSH and CDR2 is LQKENI in the germline V gene. This CDR3 spans 14 amino acids. Trimming removed 2 bases at V and 5 bases at J, with 10 bases between. CDR3 amino acids: CASSPGLTDQPQHF. CDR3 in DNA: TGTGCCAGCTCACCAGGGTTAACAGATCAGCCCCAGCATTTT.

This clone showed up just a few times. The chain couples TRBV19 to TRBJ1-2, with D tentatively TRBD1 (6 bases). V lost 0 bases and J 4 bases, leaving 12 bases between the germline ends. The CDR3 spans 15 residues. The germline CDR1 and CDR2 sequences are LNHDA and SQIVND (reference sequence). CDR3 residues: CASSIEQGGFYGYTF. CDR3 DNA sequence: TGTGCCAGTAGTATAGAACAGGGCGGCTTCTATGGCTACACCTTC.

The gene calls are TRBV28 and TRBJ2-7, with D perhaps matching TRBD1 (6 bases). CDR3 length: 14 amino acids. V was clipped by 5 bases and J by 4 bases, with 15 bases between them. Germline values: CDR1 MDHEN, CDR2 SYDVKM. CDR3 amino acids: CASSDPGHQYEQYF. In DNA, the CDR3 is TGTGCCAGCAGTGATCCGGGACACCAGTACGAGCAGTACTTC.

This chain links TRBV28 with TRBJ2-3; 9 bases fit TRBD1. The junction had 4 bases not matched to a gene; V was cut back by 2 bases and J by 10 bases. The CDR3 has 13 residues. Germline V CDR1 and CDR2: MDHEN, SYDVKM. CDR3 sequence: CASSLQRTGAQYF. CDR3 nucleotides: TGTGCCAGCAGTTTACAACGGACAGGGGCGCAGTATTTT.

DNA for the CDR3: TGTGCCAGCAGTATACTCACCAGGGGCTACGAGCAGTACTTC. Residues: CASSILTRGYEQYF. The gene calls are TRBV28 and TRBJ2-7; tentatively, D is TRBD1 (6 bases). The CDR3 length is 14 residues. V lost 5 bases to trimming and J lost 3 bases, with 14 bases between them. CDR1 and CDR2 from the germline V gene are MDHEN and SYDVKM.

V and J are TRBV5-1 and TRBJ2-1; the D gene is possibly TRBD1 (6 bases). In germline, CDR1 is SGHRS, CDR2 YFSETQ. This CDR3 region has 13 residues. V was pared by 4 bases and J by 3 bases, with 8 bases between. The CDR3 DNA reads as TGCGCCAGCAGCGGGGACAACTACAATGAGCAGTTCTTC. It specifies CASSGDNYNEQFF.

The chain couples TRBV25-1 to TRBJ2-7; TRBD1 might be the D (5 bases). The CDR3 has 14 amino acids. Trimming removed 5 bases at V and 2 bases at J, with 13 bases between. Germline loops: CDR1 MGHDK, CDR2 SYGVNS. This CDR3 reads CASSPQGLTYEQYF. DNA of the CDR3: TGTGCCAGCAGTCCGCAGGGATTAACCTACGAGCAGTACTTC.

This sequence joins TRBV5-4 and TRBJ1-2, with 10 positions matching TRBD1. Germline V gene lookup returns CDR1 SGHNT and CDR2 YYREEE (reference sequence). This CDR3 contains 17 residues. J was trimmed by 4 bases and V by 4 bases; bases with no gene match: 13. CDR3 residues: CASSPGQGQSSFYGYTF. The CDR3 DNA reads as TGTGCCAGCAGCCCGGGACAGGGGCAATCCTCCTTCTATGGCTACACCTTC.

The rearrangement links TRBV5-1 to TRBJ2-7; 12 positions agree with TRBD2. J was trimmed by 0 bases and V by 2 bases; bases with no gene match: 6. There are 17 residues in the CDR3. The germline gives CDR1 SGHRS, CDR2 YFSETQ. The CDR3 sequence: CASSFGGTSGLSYEQYF. The DNA of the CDR3 is TGCGCCAGCAGCTTTGGTGGGACTAGCGGGCTCTCCTACGAGCAGTACTTC.

This rearrangement joins TRBV19 to TRBJ2-3; perhaps TRBD1 as D (8 bases). The ends were cut back, 3 bases at V and 6 bases at J, with 16 bases in the middle. The CDR3 is 15 residues long. Germline CDR1 reads LNHDA; CDR2 reads SQIVND (reference sequence). The CDR3 loop is CASSIADRGGDTQYF. CDR3 DNA: TGTGCCAGTAGTATTGCTGACAGGGGAGGGGATACGCAGTATTTT.

The chain joins TRBV7-3 to TRBJ2-3; TRBD2 matches 8 bases. The germline CDR1 and CDR2 sequences are SGHTA and FQGTGA. V was clipped by 2 bases and J by 6 bases; unmatched bases: 7. The CDR3 length is 15 residues. The CDR3 DNA sequence: TGTGCCAGCAGCTTAGTTAGCGGGATGTTGGATACGCAGTATTTT. The encoded protein is CASSLVSGMLDTQYF.

The genes are TRBV9 and TRBJ1-2; D uncertain. The CDR3 runs to 16 residues. CDR1 and CDR2 (germline): SGDLS, YYNGEE. V lost 4 bases, J lost 2 bases, and 18 bases lay in between. The CDR3, as DNA: TGTGCCAGCAGCCCGCAGGCCGCGCAGGTGAACTATGGCTACACCTTC. This gives the protein CASSPQAAQVNYGYTF.

The rearrangement links TRBV30 to TRBJ2-1; 7 nucleotides align to TRBD2. This CDR3 is built from 19 residues. CDR1 and CDR2 (germline): GTSNPN, SVGIG (reference sequence). Trimming removed 2 bases from V and 3 bases from J; junction bases left unmatched: 19. The CDR3, as DNA: TGTGCCTGGAGTCCGTCCCGACCTTTGGCGGGGGAAGTCTACAATGAGCAGTTCTTC. Translation gives CAWSPSRPLAGEVYNEQFF. The entire variable domain, with the rest obtained from reference TRBV30 and TRBJ2-1, is as follows: SQTIHQWPATLVQPVGSPLSLECTVEGTSNPNLYWYRQAAGRGLQLLFYSVGIGQISSEVPQNLSASRPQDRQFILSSKKLLLSDSGFYLCAWSPSRPLAGEVYNEQFFGPGTRLTVL.

In its sample, this clone was seen a few times. The chain carries TRBV18 and TRBJ2-7, with TRBD2 identical over 9 bases. The length of the CDR3 is 14 residues. V was clipped by 1 base and J by 7 bases; unmatched bases: 5. CDR1 KGHSH and CDR2 LQKENI come from the germline V gene. CDR3 nucleotide sequence: TGTGCCAGCTCACCACTAGCGGGAGTCGGTGAGCAGTACTTC. It yields the protein CASSPLAGVGEQYF.

The chain combines TRBV27 with TRBJ2-7; tentative D call: TRBD2 (6 bases). The length of the CDR3 is 16 residues. Trimming stripped 3 bases from V and 4 bases from J, with 19 bases between. Germline CDR1 is MNHEY and CDR2 is SMNVEV (reference sequence). The CDR3 region is CASSFRGTQEQYEQYF. The CDR3 nucleotides are TGTGCCAGCAGTTTCCGCGGGACTCAAGAGCAGTACGAGCAGTACTTC.